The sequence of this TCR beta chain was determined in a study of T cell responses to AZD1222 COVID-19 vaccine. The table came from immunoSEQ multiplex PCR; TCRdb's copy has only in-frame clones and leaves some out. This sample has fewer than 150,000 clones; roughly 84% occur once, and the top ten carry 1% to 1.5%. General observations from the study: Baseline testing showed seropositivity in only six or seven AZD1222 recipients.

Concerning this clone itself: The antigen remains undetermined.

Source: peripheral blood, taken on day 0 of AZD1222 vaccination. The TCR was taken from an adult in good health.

CDR3 loop: CASSSFSRPGPRSTGELFF. The CDR3 DNA reads TGTGCCAGCAGTTCCTTTTCACGCCCAGGACCCCGGTCCACCGGGGAGCTGTTTTTT. The chain uses TRBV27 and TRBJ2-2; D unclear. Germline V gives CDR1 MNHEY, CDR2 SMNVEV (reference sequence). This CDR3 contains 19 residues. With 4 bases removed from V and 4 bases from J, the gap between germline ends came to 25 bases.